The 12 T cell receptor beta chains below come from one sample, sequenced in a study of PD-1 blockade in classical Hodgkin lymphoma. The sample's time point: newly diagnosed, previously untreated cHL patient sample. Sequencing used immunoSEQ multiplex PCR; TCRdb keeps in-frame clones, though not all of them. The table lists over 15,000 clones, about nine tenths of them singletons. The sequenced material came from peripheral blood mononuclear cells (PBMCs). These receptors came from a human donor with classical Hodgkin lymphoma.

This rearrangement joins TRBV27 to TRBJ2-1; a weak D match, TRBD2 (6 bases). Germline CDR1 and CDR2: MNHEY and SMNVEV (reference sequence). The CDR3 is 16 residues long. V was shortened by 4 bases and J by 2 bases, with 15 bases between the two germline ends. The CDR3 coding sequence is TGTGCCAGCAGTTCTACCGGGACTGCTCCCTACAATGAGCAGTTCTTC. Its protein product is CASSSTGTAPYNEQFF.

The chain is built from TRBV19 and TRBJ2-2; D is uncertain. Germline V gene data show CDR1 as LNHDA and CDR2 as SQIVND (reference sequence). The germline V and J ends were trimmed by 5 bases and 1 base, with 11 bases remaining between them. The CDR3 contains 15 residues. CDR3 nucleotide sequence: TGTGCCAGTAGTGCTTCTAGTCTGAACACCGGGGAGCTGTTTTTT. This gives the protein CASSASSLNTGELFF.

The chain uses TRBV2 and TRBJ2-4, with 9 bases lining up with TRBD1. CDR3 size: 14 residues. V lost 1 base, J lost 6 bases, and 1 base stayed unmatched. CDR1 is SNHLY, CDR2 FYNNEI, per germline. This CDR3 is CASSEDRGRNIQYF. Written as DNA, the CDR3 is TGTGCCAGCAGTGAAGACAGGGGGCGAAACATTCAGTACTTC.

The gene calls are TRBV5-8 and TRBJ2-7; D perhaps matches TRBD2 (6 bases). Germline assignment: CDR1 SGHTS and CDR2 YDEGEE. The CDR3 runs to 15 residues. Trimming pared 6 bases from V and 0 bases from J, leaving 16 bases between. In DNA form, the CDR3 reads TGTGCCAGCATGAGGAGAGCGGGTGGCTCCTACGAGCAGTACTTC. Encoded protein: CASMRRAGGSYEQYF.

The CDR3 nucleotides read TGTGCCTGGAGTGTGCTCGGGAGTCCCTACAATGAGCAGTTCTTC. Amino acids: CAWSVLGSPYNEQFF. The chain has TRBV30 and TRBJ2-1; a weak D match, TRBD2 (6 bases). Germline V gene sequence: CDR1 GTSNPN, CDR2 SVGIG (reference sequence). The CDR3 runs to 15 residues. Trimming left V 0 bases short and J 2 bases short, with 11 bases between.

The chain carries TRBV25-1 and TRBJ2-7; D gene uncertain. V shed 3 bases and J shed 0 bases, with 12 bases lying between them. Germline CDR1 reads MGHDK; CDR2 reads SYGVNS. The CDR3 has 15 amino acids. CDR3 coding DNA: TGTGCCAGCAGTGACTCCCCTAGGTGCTCCTACGAGCAGTACTTC. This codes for CASSDSPRCSYEQYF.

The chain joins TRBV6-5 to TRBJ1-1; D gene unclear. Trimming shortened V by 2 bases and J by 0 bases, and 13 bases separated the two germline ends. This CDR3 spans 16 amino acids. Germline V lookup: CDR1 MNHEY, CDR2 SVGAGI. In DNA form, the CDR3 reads TGTGCCAGCAGTTACGCGGGCGGCAGCATGAACACTGAAGCTTTCTTT. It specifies CASSYAGGSMNTEAFF.

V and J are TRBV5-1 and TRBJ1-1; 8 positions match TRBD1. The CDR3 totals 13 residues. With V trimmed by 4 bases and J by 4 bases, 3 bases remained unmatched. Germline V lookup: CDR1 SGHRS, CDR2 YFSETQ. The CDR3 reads CASSQDRGTEAFF. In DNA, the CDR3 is TGCGCCAGCAGCCAAGACAGGGGCACTGAAGCTTTCTTT.

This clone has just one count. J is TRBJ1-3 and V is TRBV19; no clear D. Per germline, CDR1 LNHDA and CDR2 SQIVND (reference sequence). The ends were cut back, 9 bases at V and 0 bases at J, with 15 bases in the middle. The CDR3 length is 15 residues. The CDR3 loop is CASAMGSFSGNTIYF. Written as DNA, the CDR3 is TGTGCCAGCGCAATGGGGAGTTTCTCTGGAAACACCATATATTTT.

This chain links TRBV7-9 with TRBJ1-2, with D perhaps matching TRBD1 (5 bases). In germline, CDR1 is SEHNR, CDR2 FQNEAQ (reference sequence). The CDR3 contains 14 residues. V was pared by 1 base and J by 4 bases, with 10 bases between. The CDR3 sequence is CASSLGQLFYGYTF. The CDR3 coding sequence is TGTGCCAGCAGCTTAGGACAGCTTTTCTATGGCTACACCTTC. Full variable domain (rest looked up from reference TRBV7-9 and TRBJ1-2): DTGVSQNPRHKITKRGQNVTFRCDPISEHNRLYWYRQTLGQGPEFLTYFQNEAQLEKSRLLSDRFSAERPKGSFSTLEIQRTEQGDSAMYLCASSLGQLFYGYTFGSGTRLTVV.

The DNA for the CDR3 is TGTGCCAGCAGAGGAGGGAGTGGGTACGAGCAGTACTTC. Amino acids: CASRGGSGYEQYF. The chain uses TRBV2 and TRBJ2-7, with TRBD2 as a possible D gene (6 bases). V was trimmed by 6 bases and J by 4 bases, leaving 13 bases between them. Germline V CDR1 and CDR2: SNHLY, FYNNEI. CDR3 length: 13 residues.

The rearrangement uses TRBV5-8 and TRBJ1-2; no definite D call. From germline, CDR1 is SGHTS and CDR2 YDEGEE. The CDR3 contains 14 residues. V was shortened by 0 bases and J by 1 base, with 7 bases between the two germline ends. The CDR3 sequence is CASSLVPVNYGYTF. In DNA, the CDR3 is TGTGCCAGCAGCTTGGTTCCGGTTAACTATGGCTACACCTTC. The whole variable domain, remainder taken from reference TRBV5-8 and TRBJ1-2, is EAGVTQSPTHLIKTRGQQATLRCSPISGHTSVYWYQQALGLGLQFLLWYDEGEERNRGNFPPRFSGRQFPNYSSELNVNALELEDSALYLCASSLVPVNYGYTFGSGTRLTVV.